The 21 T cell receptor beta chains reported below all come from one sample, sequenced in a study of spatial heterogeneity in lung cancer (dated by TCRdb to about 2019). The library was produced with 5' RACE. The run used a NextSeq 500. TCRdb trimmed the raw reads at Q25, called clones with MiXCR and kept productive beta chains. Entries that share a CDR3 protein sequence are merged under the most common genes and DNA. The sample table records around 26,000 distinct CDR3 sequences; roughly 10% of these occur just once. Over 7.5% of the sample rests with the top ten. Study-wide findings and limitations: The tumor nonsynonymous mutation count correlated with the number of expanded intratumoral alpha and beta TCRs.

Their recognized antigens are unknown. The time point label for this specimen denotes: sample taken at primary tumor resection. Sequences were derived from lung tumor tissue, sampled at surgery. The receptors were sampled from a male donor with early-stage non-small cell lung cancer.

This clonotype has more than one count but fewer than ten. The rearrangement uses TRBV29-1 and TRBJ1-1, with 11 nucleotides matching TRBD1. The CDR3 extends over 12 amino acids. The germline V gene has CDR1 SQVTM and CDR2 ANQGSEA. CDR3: CSAGTGGTEAFF. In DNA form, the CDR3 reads TGCAGTGCCGGGACAGGGGGCACTGAAGCTTTCTTT. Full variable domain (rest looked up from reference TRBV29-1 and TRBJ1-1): SAVISQKPSRDICQRGTSLTIQCQVDSQVTMMFWYRQQPGQSLTLIATANQGSEATYESGFVIDKFPISRPNLTFSTLTVSNMSPEDSSIYLCSAGTGGTEAFFGQGTRLTVV.

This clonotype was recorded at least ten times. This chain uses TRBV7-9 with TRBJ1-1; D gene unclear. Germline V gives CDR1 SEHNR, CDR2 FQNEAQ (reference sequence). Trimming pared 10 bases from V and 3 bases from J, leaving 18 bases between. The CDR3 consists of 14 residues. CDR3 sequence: CATPLGEMHTEAFF. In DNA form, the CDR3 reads TGTGCCACCCCGCTTGGGGAGATGCACACTGAAGCTTTCTTT.

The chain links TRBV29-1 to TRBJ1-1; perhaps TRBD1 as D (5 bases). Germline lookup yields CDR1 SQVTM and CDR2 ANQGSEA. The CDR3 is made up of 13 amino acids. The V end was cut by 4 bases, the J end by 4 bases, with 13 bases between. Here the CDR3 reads CSVARGFSTEAFF. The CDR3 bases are TGCAGCGTTGCTAGGGGCTTCAGCACTGAAGCTTTCTTT.

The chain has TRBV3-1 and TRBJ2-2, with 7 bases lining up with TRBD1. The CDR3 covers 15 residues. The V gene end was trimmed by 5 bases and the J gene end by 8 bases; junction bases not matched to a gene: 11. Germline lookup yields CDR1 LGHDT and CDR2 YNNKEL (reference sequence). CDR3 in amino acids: CASSSIDREPGELFF. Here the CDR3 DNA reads TGTGCCAGCAGCTCCATAGACAGGGAACCGGGGGAGCTGTTTTTT.

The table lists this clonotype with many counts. The CDR3 here is CSVGEYNEQFF. The DNA for the CDR3 is TGCAGCGTTGGAGAATACAATGAGCAGTTCTTC. This sequence joins TRBV29-1 and TRBJ2-1, with D uncertain. Germline values: CDR1 SQVTM, CDR2 ANQGSEA. V gave up 4 bases and J gave up 4 bases, with 5 bases separating them. The CDR3 consists of 11 residues.

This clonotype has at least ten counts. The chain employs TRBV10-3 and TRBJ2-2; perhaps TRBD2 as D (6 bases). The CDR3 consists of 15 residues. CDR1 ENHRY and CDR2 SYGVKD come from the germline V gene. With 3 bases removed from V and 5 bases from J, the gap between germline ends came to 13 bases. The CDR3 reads CAISDEGGITGELFF. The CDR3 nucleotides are TGTGCCATCAGTGACGAGGGCGGGATAACCGGGGAGCTGTTTTTT.

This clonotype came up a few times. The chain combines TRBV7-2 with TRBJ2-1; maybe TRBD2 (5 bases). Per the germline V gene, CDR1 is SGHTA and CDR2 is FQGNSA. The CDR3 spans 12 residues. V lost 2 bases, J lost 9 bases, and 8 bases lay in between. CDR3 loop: CASSLYEGEQFF. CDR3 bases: TGTGCCAGCAGCTTATACGAGGGTGAGCAGTTCTTC.

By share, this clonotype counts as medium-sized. The CDR3 DNA reads TGTGCCAGCAGCTTACGAATGGAGACCCAGTACTTC. Translated, it gives CASSLRMETQYF. The V gene is TRBV7-9, the J gene TRBJ2-5, with D unclear. This CDR3 has 12 residues. V was pared by 2 bases and J by 5 bases, with 6 bases between. Per the germline V gene, CDR1 is SEHNR and CDR2 is FQNEAQ (reference sequence). The full variable domain, completed using reference TRBV7-9 and TRBJ2-5, is DTGVSQNPRHKITKRGQNVTFRCDPISEHNRLYWYRQTLGQGPEFLTYFQNEAQLEKSRLLSDRFSAERPKGSFSTLEIQRTEQGDSAMYLCASSLRMETQYFGPGTRLLVL.

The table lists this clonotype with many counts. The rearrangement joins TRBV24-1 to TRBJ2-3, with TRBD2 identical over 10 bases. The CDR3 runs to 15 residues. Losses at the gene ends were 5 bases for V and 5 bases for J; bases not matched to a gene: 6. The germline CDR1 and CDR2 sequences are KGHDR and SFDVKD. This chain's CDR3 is CATSGSGGAQDTQYF. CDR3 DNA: TGTGCCACCAGTGGCAGCGGGGGGGCCCAAGATACGCAGTATTTT.

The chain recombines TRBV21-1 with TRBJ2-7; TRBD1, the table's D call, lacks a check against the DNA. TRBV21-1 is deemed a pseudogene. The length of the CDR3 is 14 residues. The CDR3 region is CASSRRDSAYEQYF. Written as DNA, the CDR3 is TGTGCCAGCAGCAGACGGGACAGTGCCTACGAGCAGTACTTC.

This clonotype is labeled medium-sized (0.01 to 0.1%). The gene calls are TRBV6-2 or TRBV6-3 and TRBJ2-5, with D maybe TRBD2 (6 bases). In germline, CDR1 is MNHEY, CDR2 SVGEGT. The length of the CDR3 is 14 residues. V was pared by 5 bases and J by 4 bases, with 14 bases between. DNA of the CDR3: TGTGCCAGCAGTCCACGGACGGGGGTAGAGACCCAGTACTTC. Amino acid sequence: CASSPRTGVETQYF.

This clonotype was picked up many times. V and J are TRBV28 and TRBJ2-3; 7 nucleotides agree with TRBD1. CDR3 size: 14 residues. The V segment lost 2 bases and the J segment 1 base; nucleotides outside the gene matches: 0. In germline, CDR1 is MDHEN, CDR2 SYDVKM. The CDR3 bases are TGTGCCAGCAGTTTAGGGACAGGCACAGATACGCAGTATTTT. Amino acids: CASSLGTGTDTQYF.

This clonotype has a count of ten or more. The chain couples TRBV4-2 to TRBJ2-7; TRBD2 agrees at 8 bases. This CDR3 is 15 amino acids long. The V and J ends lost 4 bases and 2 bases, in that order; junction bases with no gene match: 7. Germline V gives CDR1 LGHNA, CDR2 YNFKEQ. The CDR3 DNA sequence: TGTGCCAGCAGCCGAAGGGGACTAGACGCCTACGAGCAGTACTTC. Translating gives CASSRRGLDAYEQYF.

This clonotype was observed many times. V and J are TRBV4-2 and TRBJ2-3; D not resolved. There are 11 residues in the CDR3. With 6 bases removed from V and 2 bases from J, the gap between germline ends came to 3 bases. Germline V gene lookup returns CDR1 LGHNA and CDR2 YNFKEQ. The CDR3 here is CASRFTDTQYF. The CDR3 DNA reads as TGTGCCAGCAGGTTCACAGATACGCAGTATTTT.

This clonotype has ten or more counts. In nucleotides, the CDR3 is TGTGCCAGCAGTATACAGGAGGGGGGTTACAATGAGCAGTTCTTC. It specifies CASSIQEGGYNEQFF. The genes are TRBV6-1 and TRBJ2-1, with D possibly called TRBD1 or TRBD2 (6 bases each). The CDR3 length is 15 residues. The germline V gene encodes CDR1 MNHNS and CDR2 SASEGT. Trimming cost V 5 bases and J 4 bases, with 15 bases left between them.

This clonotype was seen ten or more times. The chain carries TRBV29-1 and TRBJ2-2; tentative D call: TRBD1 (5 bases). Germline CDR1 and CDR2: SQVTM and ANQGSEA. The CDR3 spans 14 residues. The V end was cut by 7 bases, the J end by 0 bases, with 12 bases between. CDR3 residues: CSARWGSNTGELFF. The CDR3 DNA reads TGCAGCGCCCGATGGGGCTCGAACACCGGGGAGCTGTTTTTT.

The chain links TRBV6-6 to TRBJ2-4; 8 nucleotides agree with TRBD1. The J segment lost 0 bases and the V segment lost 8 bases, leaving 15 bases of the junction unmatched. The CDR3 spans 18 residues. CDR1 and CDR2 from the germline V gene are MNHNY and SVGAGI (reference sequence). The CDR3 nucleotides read TGTGCCAGCTCCCCGACAGGGGTGACCTCGATAGCCAAAAACATTCAGTACTTC. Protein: CASSPTGVTSIAKNIQYF.

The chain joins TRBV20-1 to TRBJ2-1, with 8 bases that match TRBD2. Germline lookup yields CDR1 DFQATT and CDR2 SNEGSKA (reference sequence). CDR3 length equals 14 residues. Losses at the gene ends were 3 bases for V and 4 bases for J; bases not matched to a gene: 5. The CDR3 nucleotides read TGCAGTGCTAGTCTAGCGGGTTATTACAATGAGCAGTTCTTC. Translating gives CSASLAGYYNEQFF.

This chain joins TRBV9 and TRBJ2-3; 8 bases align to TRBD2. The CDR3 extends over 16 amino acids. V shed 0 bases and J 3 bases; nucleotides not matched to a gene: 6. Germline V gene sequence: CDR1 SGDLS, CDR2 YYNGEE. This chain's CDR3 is CASSVGTSFWTDTQYF. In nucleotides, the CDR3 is TGTGCCAGCAGCGTAGGGACTAGCTTCTGGACAGATACGCAGTATTTT.

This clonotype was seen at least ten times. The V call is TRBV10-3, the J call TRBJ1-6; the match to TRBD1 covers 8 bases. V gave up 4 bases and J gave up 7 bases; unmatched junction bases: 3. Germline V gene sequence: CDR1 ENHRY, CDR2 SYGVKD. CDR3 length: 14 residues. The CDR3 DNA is TGTGCCATCAGTGCAGGGGGCGCGAATTCACCCCTCCACTTT. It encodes CAISAGGANSPLHF.

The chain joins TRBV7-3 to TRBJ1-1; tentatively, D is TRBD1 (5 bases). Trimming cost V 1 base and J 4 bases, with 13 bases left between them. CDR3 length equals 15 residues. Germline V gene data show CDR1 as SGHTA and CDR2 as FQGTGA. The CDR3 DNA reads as TGTGCCAGCAGCTTAAATCCCCAGGGTATCACTGAAGCTTTCTTT. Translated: CASSLNPQGITEAFF.